The entry below gives a single T cell receptor beta chain sequence along with its context. The junction and the germline gene differ at one end; a read error may be behind it. The data were obtained in a study of regulatory T cells in long-lasting Graves disease. Time point noted: newly diagnosed GD, antithyroid drugs for less than 3 months. Extracted PBMC RNA gave rise to the TCR library. Germline V gene lookup returns CDR1 WNHNN and CDR2 SYGVQD (reference sequence). CDR3 size: 15 residues. In building TCR beta libraries, iRepertoire HTBI primers were used together with Arm-PCR of CDR3 regions. One entry per CDR3 protein, called by TCRdb with MiXCR from the multiplex PCR reads. The table records about 540,000 distinct CDR3 sequences, roughly 12% of them present only once. These data were also reused for a study on T cells in Graves' hyperthyroidism and ophthalmopathy. That paper states: A model built on 13 V-J features separated ophthalmopathy from stable hyperthyroidism.

The starting material was peripheral blood mononuclear cells (PBMCs), obtained at new diagnosis, from a patient treated with antithyroid drugs. This chain joins TRBV10-1 and TRBJ2-2; 9 nucleotides agree with TRBD2. This receptor was identified in a man younger than 40 with Graves disease. The DNA of the CDR3 is TGCGCCAGCAGCGAGCGAGCGGGAGGTACCGGGGAACTGTTTTTT. It is translated as CASSERAGGTGELFF.